This T cell receptor (beta chain) was sequenced during a study of patients and donors after allogeneic stem cell transplantation. From the RT-PCR reads, TCRdb called clonotypes with MiXCR, one entry per CDR3 protein. The table lists approximately 200,000 distinct CDR3 sequences, around two fifths of them singletons, with 11% in the top ten. This clonotype came up a few times. The ends were cut back, 3 bases at V and 2 bases at J, with 11 bases in the middle. CDR3 length equals 15 residues. This sequence joins TRBV12-3 or TRBV12-4 and TRBJ1-5; D is ambiguous. This receptor was identified in a human donor who was either an allogeneic HSCT recipient or a stem cell or donor lymphocyte infusion donor (not recorded which). It is not recorded whose cells these are; they may come from a transplant donor. The sample was blood, either unsorted or a sorted T cell fraction (not recorded which). For the CDR3, the DNA is TGTGCCAGCAGTTTTTATAACAGTGGCAATCAGCCCCAGCATTTT. The encoded protein is CASSFYNSGNQPQHF.